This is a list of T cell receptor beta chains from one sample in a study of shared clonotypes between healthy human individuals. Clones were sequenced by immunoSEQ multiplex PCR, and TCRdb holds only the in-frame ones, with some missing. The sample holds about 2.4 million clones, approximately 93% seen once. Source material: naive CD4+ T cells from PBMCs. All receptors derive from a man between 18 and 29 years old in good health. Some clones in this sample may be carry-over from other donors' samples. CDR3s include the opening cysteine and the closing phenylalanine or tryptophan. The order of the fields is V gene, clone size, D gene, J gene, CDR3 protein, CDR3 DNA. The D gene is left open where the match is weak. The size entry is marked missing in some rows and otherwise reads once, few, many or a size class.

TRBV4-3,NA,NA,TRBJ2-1,CASSQVYRYEQFF,TGCGCCAGCAGCCAAGTATATAGATATGAGCAGTTCTTC
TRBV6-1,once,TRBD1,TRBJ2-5,CASSYRDREETQYF,TGTGCCAGCAGCTACCGGGACAGGGAAGAGACCCAGTACTTC
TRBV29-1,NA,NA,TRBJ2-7,CSVVSQGYEQYF,TGCAGCGTTGTAAGTCAGGGCTACGAGCAGTACTTC
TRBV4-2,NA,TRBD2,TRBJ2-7,CASSQDWASGGAPYEQYF,TGTGCCAGCAGCCAAGATTGGGCTAGCGGAGGCGCCCCCTACGAGCAGTACTTC
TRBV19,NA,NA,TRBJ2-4,CASSAPRVVYF,TGTGCCAGTAGTGCTCCTCGGGTTGTATACTTC
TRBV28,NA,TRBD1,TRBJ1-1,CASSPGDRMNTEAFF,TGTGCCAGCAGCCCGGGGGACAGGATGAACACTGAAGCTTTCTTT
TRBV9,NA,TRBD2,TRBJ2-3,CASSPAGIPTDTQYF,TGTGCCAGCAGCCCAGCGGGGATCCCCACAGATACGCAGTATTTT
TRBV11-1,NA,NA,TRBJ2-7,CASSHRGSSSYEQYF,TGTGCCAGCAGCCACCGAGGATCTAGCTCCTACGAGCAGTACTTC
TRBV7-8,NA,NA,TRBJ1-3,CASSLAIGPGNTIYF,TGTGCCAGCAGCTTAGCAATAGGCCCTGGAAACACCATATATTTT
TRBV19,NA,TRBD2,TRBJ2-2,CASSIPHSRRGITGELFF,TGTGCCAGTAGTATACCCCATAGTAGGCGGGGGATCACCGGGGAGCTGTTTTTT
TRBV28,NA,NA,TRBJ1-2,CASSSLPVGYTF,TGTGCCAGCAGTTCTCTCCCGGTTGGCTACACCTTC
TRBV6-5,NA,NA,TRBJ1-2,CASRVVTSGGYGYTF,TGTGCCAGCAGAGTCGTGACATCAGGTGGCTATGGCTACACCTTC
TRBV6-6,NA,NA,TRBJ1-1,CASSYPGQVNTEAFF,TGTGCCAGCAGTTACCCGGGACAAGTGAACACTGAAGCTTTCTTT
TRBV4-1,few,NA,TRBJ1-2,CASSQDNSWGYTF,TGCGCCAGCAGCCAAGATAACAGTTGGGGCTACACCTTC
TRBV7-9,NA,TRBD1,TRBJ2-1,CASSLRTGGAINEQFF,TGTGCCAGCAGCTTACGGACAGGGGGCGCGATCAATGAGCAGTTCTTC
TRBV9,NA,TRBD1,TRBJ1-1,CASKSGQGMNTEAFF,TGTGCCAGCAAATCCGGACAGGGGATGAACACTGAAGCTTTCTTT
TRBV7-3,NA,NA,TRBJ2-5,CASSFGANLQETQYF,TGTGCCAGCAGCTTTGGGGCTAATCTACAAGAGACCCAGTACTTC
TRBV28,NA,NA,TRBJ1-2,CASSPGGANYGYTF,TGTGCCAGCAGTCCCGGGGGAGCTAACTATGGCTACACCTTC
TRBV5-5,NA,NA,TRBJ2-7,CASSLTGSSYEQYF,TGTGCCAGCAGCCTTACAGGGAGCTCCTACGAGCAGTACTTC
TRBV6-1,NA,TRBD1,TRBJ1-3,CASSENRGQNTIYF,TGTGCCAGCAGTGAAAACAGGGGGCAAAACACCATATATTTT
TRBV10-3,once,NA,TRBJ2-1,CAISQIQSNEQFF,TGTGCCATCAGTCAAATACAGTCGAATGAGCAGTTCTTC
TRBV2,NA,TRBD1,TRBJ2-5,CASSAQGLGQETQYF,TGTGCCAGCAGTGCACAGGGGTTAGGCCAAGAGACCCAGTACTTC
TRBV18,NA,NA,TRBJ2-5,CASSPPTRYQETQYF,TGTGCCAGCTCACCACCGACGAGGTACCAAGAGACCCAGTACTTC
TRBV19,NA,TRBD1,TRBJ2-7,CASTSTGLGYEQYF,TGTGCCAGTACCTCGACAGGGCTAGGCTACGAGCAGTACTTC
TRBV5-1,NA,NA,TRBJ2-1,CASSVDHNEQFF,TGCGCCAGCAGCGTGGACCACAATGAGCAGTTCTTC
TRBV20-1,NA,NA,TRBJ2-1,CSAAAGNEQFF,TGCAGTGCAGCTGCAGGGAATGAGCAGTTCTTC
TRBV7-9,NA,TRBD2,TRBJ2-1,CASSLVRTSANEQFF,TGTGCCAGCAGCTTAGTTCGGACTAGCGCCAATGAGCAGTTCTTC
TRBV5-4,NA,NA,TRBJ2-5,CASSLDYQETQYF,TGTGCCAGCAGCTTGGACTACCAAGAGACCCAGTACTTC
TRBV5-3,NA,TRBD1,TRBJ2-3,CARSSAYRGCTDTQYF,TGTGCCAGAAGCTCGGCCTACAGGGGGTGCACAGATACGCAGTATTTT
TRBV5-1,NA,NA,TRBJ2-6,CASSLAPISGANVLTF,TGCGCCAGCAGCTTGGCTCCGATCTCTGGGGCCAACGTCCTGACTTTC
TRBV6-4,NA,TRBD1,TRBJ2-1,CASRRDRAYNEQFF,TGTGCCAGCAGGAGGGACAGGGCCTACAATGAGCAGTTCTTC
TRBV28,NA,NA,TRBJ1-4,CASSLWQSNEKLFF,TGTGCCAGCAGTTTGTGGCAGTCTAATGAAAAACTGTTTTTT
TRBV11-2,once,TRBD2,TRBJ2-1,CASSQTLAGGPANEQFF,TGTGCCAGCAGCCAGACCTTAGCGGGAGGGCCTGCGAATGAGCAGTTCTTC
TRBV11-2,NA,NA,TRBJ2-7,CASSLLPVEFGYEQYF,TGTGCCAGCAGCTTACTCCCCGTAGAGTTCGGCTACGAGCAGTACTTC
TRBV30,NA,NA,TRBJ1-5,CAWSVFPNQPQHF,TGTGCCTGGAGTGTATTCCCCAATCAGCCCCAGCATTTT
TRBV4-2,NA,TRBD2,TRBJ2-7,CASSQDSTAGEWTSGFYEQYF,TGTGCCAGCAGCCAAGATTCCACGGCAGGGGAGTGGACTAGCGGGTTCTACGAGCAGTACTTC
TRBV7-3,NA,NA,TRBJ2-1,CASSFGTYNEQFF,TGTGCCAGCAGCTTCGGGACCTACAATGAGCAGTTCTTC
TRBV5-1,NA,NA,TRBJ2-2,CASSFRVATGELFF,TGTGCCAGCAGTTTCAGGGTTGCGACCGGGGAGCTGTTTTTT
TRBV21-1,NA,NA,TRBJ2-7,CASREALNSGRRFTSYEQYF,TGTGCCAGCAGGGAGGCCCTAAATAGCGGGAGGCGATTCACCTCCTACGAGCAGTACTTC
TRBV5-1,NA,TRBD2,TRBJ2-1,CASSFPSLAGGGNEQFF,TGCGCCAGCAGCTTCCCTTCCCTAGCGGGAGGTGGGAATGAGCAGTTCTTC
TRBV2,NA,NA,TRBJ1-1,CARNKNTEAFF,TGTGCCAGAAACAAGAACACTGAAGCTTTCTTT
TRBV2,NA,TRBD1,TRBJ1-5,CASSTDRVSNQPQHF,TGTGCCAGCAGTACGGACAGGGTCAGCAATCAGCCCCAGCATTTT
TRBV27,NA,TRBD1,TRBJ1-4,CASRRTGANPAGEKLFF,TGTGCCAGCAGGAGGACAGGGGCCAACCCAGCGGGTGAAAAACTGTTTTTT
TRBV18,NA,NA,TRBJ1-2,CASSPWQGGYTF,TGTGCCAGCTCACCATGGCAGGGCGGCTACACCTTC
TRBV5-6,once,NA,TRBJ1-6,CASSLRRQDHNSPLHF,TGTGCCAGCAGCTTGCGAAGGCAGGACCATAATTCACCCCTCCACTTT
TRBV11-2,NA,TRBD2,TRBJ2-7,CASSLGTSASYEQYF,TGTGCCAGCAGCTTAGGGACTAGCGCTTCCTACGAGCAGTACTTC
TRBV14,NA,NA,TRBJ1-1,CASSQDLRGEAFF,TGTGCCAGCAGCCAAGATCTCCGGGGAGAAGCTTTCTTT
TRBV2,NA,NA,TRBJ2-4,CASSRTGNIQYF,TGTGCCAGCAGTAGAACAGGAAACATTCAGTACTTC
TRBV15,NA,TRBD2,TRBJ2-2,CATEPTSRNTGELFF,TGTGCCACCGAACCGACTAGCCGGAACACCGGGGAGCTGTTTTTT
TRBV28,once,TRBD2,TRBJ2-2,CASSSAGEGTGELFF,TGTGCCAGCAGTTCGGCGGGAGAAGGTACCGGGGAGCTGTTTTTT
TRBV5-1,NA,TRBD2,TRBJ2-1,CASSFGVAAGRSSYNEQFF,TGCGCCAGCAGCTTCGGGGTAGCAGCGGGACGAAGCTCCTACAATGAGCAGTTCTTC
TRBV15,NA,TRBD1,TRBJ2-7,CATSFRDRAYEQYF,TGTGCCACCAGCTTCCGGGACAGGGCCTACGAGCAGTACTTC
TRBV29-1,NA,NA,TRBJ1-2,CSANPGSGRGYTF,TGCAGCGCAAACCCGGGATCCGGTCGGGGCTACACCTTC
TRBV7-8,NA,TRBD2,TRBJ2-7,CASSLAPKLAGGEEQYF,TGTGCCAGCAGCTTAGCGCCGAAACTAGCGGGAGGAGAAGAGCAGTACTTC
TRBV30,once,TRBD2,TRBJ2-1,CAWSVLAGGLEQFF,TGTGCCTGGAGTGTACTAGCGGGAGGGTTAGAGCAGTTCTTC
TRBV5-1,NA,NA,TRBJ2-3,CASLGQGPTDTQYF,TGCGCCAGCCTCGGGCAGGGGCCAACAGATACGCAGTATTTT
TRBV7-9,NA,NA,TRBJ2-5,CASSLGRAGSQETQYF,TGTGCCAGCAGCTTGGGCCGCGCCGGATCCCAAGAGACCCAGTACTTC